The present T cell receptor beta chain was sequenced within a study of early T cells in non-severe SARS-CoV-2 infection (dated by TCRdb to the early 2020s). At the level of the whole study: Because TCR sequencing was done on bulk RNA from unsorted whole blood, the alpha and beta chains could not be paired.

With regard to this clonotype: Its target antigen remains unknown. Per-nucleotide qualities are absent, and no much larger clonotype sits a single base away.

A case-control design nested within a healthcare worker cohort in London, UK, was used, with weekly nasopharyngeal swab PCR tests and blood sampling performed. Healthcare workers were recruited during the week of the UK lockdown, between 23 and 31 March 2020, and followed weekly for up to roughly 15 weeks. Here is what the overall study found, with its caveats: VDJdb matching was skewed toward anti-spike CD8 responses, so virus-specific expansions were likely underestimated and private and CD4 specificities were missed.

The junction shows trimming of 0 bases on V and 7 bases on J, and the gene matches do not reach 5 bases of it. The CDR3 numbers 16 residues from cysteine through phenylalanine. The retained sequence is limited to the CDR3, 48 bases, with the frame set at the first base. The germline V gene specifies MGHRA as CDR1 and YSYEKL as CDR2. The receptor library was made with 5' RACE. The instrument was a NextSeq 500. In the TCR library protocol, unique molecular identifiers were attached to individual cDNA molecules to correct for PCR bias and sequencing error. Both TCR alpha and beta chains were sequenced, and tight co-correlation was observed between alpha and beta sequence abundances in each sample. The study's processing was this. Decombinator V4 was used to annotate TCR sequences for V gene, J gene and CDR3. Expanded TCRs were defined as changing significantly between any two time points under a Poisson model with p below 0.0001. Abundances of TCRs were expressed as counts per million after normalisation to the total number of TCRs sequenced in each sample. MAIT TCRs were defined by TRAV1-2 paired with TRAJ12, TRAJ20 or TRAJ33, and iNKT TCRs by TRAV10 paired with TRAJ18. VDJdb, accessed 1 November 2021, was searched for CMV, EBV and SARS-CoV-2 annotated TCRs, excluding TCRs annotated for multiple antigens. Using fastp trimming at Q25 and MiXCR clonotype assembly, TCRdb reanalyzed the public sequencing data and kept in-frame beta chains. Rows with a matching CDR3 protein are joined into one entry that keeps the most common DNA and genes. These V and J calls derive from TCRdb rather than the authors' analysis. The sample table shows about 64,000 distinct CDR3 sequences, and over 20% are seen once. The ten largest make up approximately 15% of the sample.

The sample in question was whole blood, obtained at baseline. This chain joins TRBV4-1 to TRBJ2-1; TRBD2 aligns with 11 central bases. The TCR sequence derives from an adult who was a healthcare worker with PCR-confirmed SARS-CoV-2 infection or an uninfected control (not recorded which). The nucleotides read TGCGCCAGCAGCCAAGATTTCGCTAGCGGGGGGAATGAGCAGTTCTTC. Its protein reads: CASSQDFASGGNEQFF.